This TCR beta chain was sequenced in a study of T cells in Graves' hyperthyroidism and ophthalmopathy. Study as a whole: Peripheral blood collection took place at initial diagnosis, before any treatment.

This clonotype was counted at least ten times. Amplified regions were TCR beta CDR3 sequences from RNA transcripts. TCR CDR3 regions were first amplified by RT-PCR with HTBI primers. TCRdb used MiXCR to reprocess the multiplex PCR reads, holding one entry per CDR3 protein. The sample lists about 350,000 distinct CDR3 sequences, approximately 18% occurring once. The V end lost 5 bases, the J end lost 2 bases, and 3 bases lay between the germline ends. The CDR3 runs to 11 residues. Germline CDR1 and CDR2: SGHVS and FQNEAQ. The rearrangement joins TRBV7-8 to TRBJ1-1, with D unclear. The specimen was blood. The receptor comes from a woman aged 40 to 55 with Graves' ophthalmopathy. In nucleotides, the CDR3 is TGTGCCAGCAGCGATAACACTGAAGCTTTCTTT. Translated, it gives CASSDNTEAFF.